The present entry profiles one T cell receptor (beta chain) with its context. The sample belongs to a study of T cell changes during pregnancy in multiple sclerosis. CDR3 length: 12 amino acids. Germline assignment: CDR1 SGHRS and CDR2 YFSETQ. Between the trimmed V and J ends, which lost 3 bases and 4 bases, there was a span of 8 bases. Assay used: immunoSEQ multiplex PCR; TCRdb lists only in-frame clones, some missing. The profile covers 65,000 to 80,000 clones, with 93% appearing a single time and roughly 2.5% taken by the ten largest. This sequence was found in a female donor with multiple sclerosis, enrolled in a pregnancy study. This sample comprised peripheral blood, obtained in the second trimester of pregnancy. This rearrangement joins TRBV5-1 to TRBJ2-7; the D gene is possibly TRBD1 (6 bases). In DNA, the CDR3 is TGCGCCAGCAGCTCACAGGGATACGAGCAGTACTTC. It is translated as CASSSQGYEQYF. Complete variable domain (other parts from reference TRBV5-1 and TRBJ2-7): KAGVTQTPRYLIKTRGQQVTLSCSPISGHRSVSWYQQTPGQGLQFLFEYFSETQRNKGNFPGRFSGRQFSNSRSEMNVSTLELGDSALYLCASSSQGYEQYFGPGTRLTVT.